These T cell receptor beta chains were read from a single sample in a study of OX40 agonist ivuxolimab in advanced cancers. The assay was immunoSEQ multiplex PCR, and TCRdb's table has in-frame clones only and misses some. This table has under 95,000 clones, around 90% appearing once. The sequencing here drew on CD4+ or CD8+ T cells sorted from blood, taken in a trial of the OX40 agonist ivuxolimab. All receptors derive from an adult with an advanced solid tumor such as melanoma, head and neck, liver or kidney cancer. Both conserved end residues are part of each CDR3. The D gene is left open where the match is weak. Only some rows state a clone size, as once, few, many or a class for expanded clones.

J gene,clone size,V gene,D gene,CDR3 protein
TRBJ2-7,.,TRBV28,TRBD2,CASSLGRGAYEQYF
TRBJ2-7,.,TRBV27,.,CASSSTSREQYF
TRBJ2-7,.,TRBV4-1,TRBD2,CASSQVSSLGLAGGEQYF
TRBJ2-7,.,TRBV7-2,.,CASSLVPDPSSYEQYF
TRBJ2-4,.,TRBV7-9,TRBD2,CASSSTGLENIQYF
TRBJ2-7,.,TRBV27,TRBD2,CASSYGLAGRNEQYF
TRBJ2-7,.,TRBV6-6,.,CASSYDSGYEQYF
TRBJ1-1,.,TRBV6-6,.,CASSYGFNTEAFF
TRBJ2-3,.,TRBV25-1,.,CASSGGASTDTQYF
TRBJ1-2,.,TRBV5-6,.,CASSLARLEANYGYTF
TRBJ1-2,once,TRBV13,.,CASRSDLHGHTF
TRBJ2-2,once,TRBV12-5,TRBD2,CASGKREFGELFF
TRBJ1-5,few,TRBV6-6,.,CATGGESNQPQHF
TRBJ1-2,many,TRBV5-1,TRBD1,CASSPTGDRGYTF
TRBJ2-7,.,TRBV7-9,.,CASSPPLRGEQYF
TRBJ2-7,.,TRBV7-8,.,CASRGLAAEQYF
TRBJ2-7,.,TRBV27,.,CASSLSGGLYEQYF
TRBJ1-2,once,TRBV29-1,TRBD1,CSGGQGDVYGYTF
TRBJ2-1,.,TRBV9,TRBD2,CASSVVGLAGRGGEQFF
TRBJ1-4,.,TRBV5-4,TRBD1,CASSIAGGAYEKLFF
TRBJ1-5,few,TRBV30,.,CAWSGGLSNQPQHF
TRBJ1-5,.,TRBV6-6,.,CASRQGRDQPQHF
TRBJ1-6,.,TRBV30,.,CACNLVAGPLHF
TRBJ2-2,.,TRBV19,.,CASAIVDFQGAGELFF
.,.,TRBV7-9,TRBD1,CASSPGQGSSYEQYF
TRBJ2-5,.,TRBV19,.,CASSIIGRGETQYF
TRBJ1-5,.,TRBV6-1,.,CASQSGRNQPQHF
TRBJ2-3,.,TRBV27,.,CASSFLTGSSSTQYF
TRBJ2-5,.,TRBV10-3,.,CAISESLETQYF
TRBJ1-2,.,TRBV4-1,TRBD1,CASSQGKLQTDRDDGYTF
TRBJ2-1,once,TRBV27,.,CASSQYNEQFF
.,.,TRBV7-9,TRBD1,CASSRTPDRDNEQYF
TRBJ2-7,.,TRBV12-5,TRBD2,CASGLPPRLAGSYEQYF
TRBJ2-7,.,TRBV7-9,.,CASSLALADEQYF
TRBJ2-7,once,TRBV28,.,CASTTGSVGPYEQYF
TRBJ2-7,once,TRBV5-5,.,CASSAAGSPYEQYF
TRBJ2-3,.,TRBV9,.,CASSASVADTQYF
TRBJ2-5,.,TRBV11-3,.,CASSLVISPQETQYF
TRBJ1-5,.,TRBV2,.,CASKAARADVQPNQPQHF
TRBJ2-1,once,TRBV5-1,.,CASSLAGDSYNEQFF
TRBJ2-7,.,TRBV5-6,TRBD2,CASSTAGTRTYEQYF
TRBJ2-4,.,TRBV27,.,CASSLHGAKNIQYF
TRBJ1-5,.,TRBV27,TRBD1,CASSPDRSNQPQHF
TRBJ2-7,.,TRBV13,.,CASSQDLRYEQYF